The entry that follows covers one T cell receptor beta chain sequence. The data stem from a study of control samples from healthy donors and cancer patients. Some clones are missing from TCRdb's copy, which holds only in-frame ones; the method was immunoSEQ multiplex PCR. This table holds 70,000 to 100,000 clones, 91% found once. The sequenced sample consisted of blood. The source is a man aged 45-65 years in good health.

CDR3 amino acids: CASSVGDRAGYTF. The CDR3 DNA is TGTGCCAGCAGCGTAGGGGACAGGGCTGGCTACACCTTC. The chain joins TRBV9 to TRBJ1-2; the match to TRBD1 covers 9 bases. Germline V gives CDR1 SGDLS, CDR2 YYNGEE. The CDR3 is made up of 13 amino acids. Trimming at V came to 0 bases and at J to 7 bases, leaving 1 base not matched to a gene.